The entry below describes one T cell receptor (beta chain). As yet, its antigen is unknown. Germline V lookup: CDR1 MNHEY, CDR2 SMNVEV (reference sequence). Trimming took 5 bases from V and 1 from J, leaving 17 bases between them. This CDR3 region has 17 residues. This record belongs to a study of shared clonotypes between healthy human individuals. Whole-study findings and limits: Even with large depth, rarefaction showed that sorted-subset sequencing was incomplete.

A deep-level run was used for the assay. The protocol was immunoSEQ multiplex PCR, while the TCRdb copy is restricted to in-frame clones and leaves out a portion. Of around 700,000 clones in the sample, roughly 70% were seen once. The source material was memory CD4+ T cells sorted from blood. Indicated subset: CD45RA-negative fraction. This chain links TRBV27 with TRBJ2-2, with D maybe TRBD2 (6 bases). This TCR came from a woman between 25 and 40 years old in good health. The CDR3 DNA follows: TGTGCCAGCAGTCCCCGTGGGATTAGCGGGAACACCGGGGAGCTGTTTTTT. It is translated as CASSPRGISGNTGELFF.